A selection of T cell receptor beta chains follows, all from one sample in a study of blood T cells in healthy people across ages. TCRdb used MiXCR to reprocess the 5' RACE reads, holding one entry per CDR3 protein. The table has fewer than 1.5 million distinct CDR3 sequences, around 39% seen once; the top ten hold 7.9%. Sequenced input: blood. These TCRs come from a woman aged 18-29 years in good health. CDR3s include the opening cysteine and the closing phenylalanine or tryptophan. The D gene is left open where the match is weak.

len	d_gene	v_gene	CDR3aa
18	-	TRBV14	CASSQDFMGGSSTDTQYF
13	TRBD1	TRBV10-3	CATVRDRGYGYTF
15	TRBD1	TRBV18	CASSPRQGADTEAFF
15	-	TRBV20-1	CSASYGTWAQETQYF
16	TRBD2	TRBV4-1	CASSQEGLLAGGEQFF
13	-	TRBV9	CASSVADEDTQYF
15	-	TRBV27	CASSSLGRTSYEQYF
17	TRBD2	TRBV27	CASSLSVTGRNLREQYF
12	-	TRBV6-6	CASSHTGYEQYF
16	-	TRBV5-1	CASSLSSARLGDTQYF
12	-	TRBV20-1	CSAATGRETQYF
15	-	TRBV5-5	CASSLTAGETDTQYF
15	-	TRBV7-3	CASSFGPQGNYGYTF
16	-	TRBV5-5	CASSFRGELDNQPQHF
13	TRBD1	TRBV20-1	CSAWTGTSYEQYF
18	TRBD2	TRBV11-1	CASSLRSRLAGRNNEQFF
11	-	TRBV20-1	CSVHGRNEQFF
14	TRBD2	TRBV20-1	CSASLNRGVSIQYF
13	-	TRBV7-8	CASSDGTPYEQYF
16	TRBD2	TRBV7-9	CASSARGAFNKETQYF
13	TRBD1	TRBV5-1	CASSSPQGNIQYF
14	TRBD1	TRBV20-1	CSARADRVLDGYTF
14	-	TRBV10-3	CAISEGPGTYEQYF
17	-	TRBV21-1	CASSKAPTGYSGNTIYF
13	TRBD1	TRBV12-3/TRBV12-4	CASSSGQGADGTF
15	-	TRBV20-1	CSARKAESSTDTQYF
17	TRBD2	TRBV27	CASSSSLAGVGTGELFF
13	-	TRBV6-1	CASSEGSWQPQHF
15	-	TRBV12-3/TRBV12-4	CASSFAGLPYNEQFF
12	-	TRBV20-1	CSARINTDTQYF
15	-	TRBV21-1	CASSNGGDGANVLTF
15	-	TRBV5-1	CASSGGTSSSYEQYF
14	TRBD2	TRBV10-3	CATDLGGGNGELFF
17	-	TRBV27	CASSLDIGAAALGEQFF
12	-	TRBV10-3	CASGPGQEPQFF
15	-	TRBV18	CASSPLTGAFAEQFF
11	-	TRBV20-1	CSASPGETQYF
13	TRBD1	TRBV20-1	CSASGQGAQPQHF
14	-	TRBV6-5	CASSYSAGTDTQYF
13	TRBD1	TRBV6-1	CASSEGTGPGYTF
13	-	TRBV15	CATSRDYTGEQYF
15	-	TRBV2	CASSLGTPDLYEQYF
14	-	TRBV10-3	CATQNGGALYGYTF
14	-	TRBV5-1	CASSPGHNTYEQYF
13	TRBD1	TRBV20-1	CSATRDRPYEQYF
15	TRBD1	TRBV20-1	CSARDPDRVGNEQFF
13	-	TRBV6-6	CASRPDLSNEQFF
17	TRBD1	TRBV24-1	CATSDSIQGAPYNEQFF
13	-	TRBV7-9	CASSQTPMPEAFF